The rows below give T cell receptor beta chains drawn from one sample of a study of blood T cell repertoires in COVID-19. The repertoire was sequenced with immunoSEQ multiplex PCR; TCRdb's copy has only in-frame clones and lacks some. Found here are about 300,000 clones, roughly 89% of them singletons; the top ten hold about 2%. The sequenced sample consisted of peripheral blood. Receptors originate from a woman aged 30 to 39 with COVID-19, enrolled during active disease. Each CDR3 is given with its conserved first and last residue. The D gene is left open where the match is weak. The size of a clone is reported for some rows only, either as once, few or many, or as a class for expanded clones.

D gene	V gene	J gene	clone size	CDR3 DNA	CDR3 protein
TRBD2	TRBV7-2	TRBJ2-3	-	TGTGCCAGCACCCCTGCGGGGGGGCCCACAGATACGCAGTATTTT	CASTPAGGPTDTQYF
TRBD1	TRBV6-5	TRBJ1-2	-	TGTGCCAGCAGTTACACCGGGACAGGCGATTATGGCTACACCTTC	CASSYTGTGDYGYTF
-	TRBV7-2	TRBJ1-2	-	TGTGCCAGCAGCTTAGATGCTAGGGAGGGTGGCTACACCTTC	CASSLDAREGGYTF
TRBD1	TRBV4-2	TRBJ1-5	-	TGTGCCAGCAGCCAAACCGGGACAGGGGAGGGTCAGCCCCAGCATTTT	CASSQTGTGEGQPQHF
TRBD1	TRBV14	TRBJ1-2	-	TGTGCCAGCAGCCGCTGGACAGGAGGCGATGGCTACACCTTC	CASSRWTGGDGYTF
TRBD1	TRBV30	TRBJ1-1	-	TGTGCCTGGGGAACAGGGGGCCAAGCTTTCTTT	CAWGTGGQAFF
-	TRBV7-2	TRBJ1-2	-	TGTGCCAGCAGCTACTCCTTCTCTAACTATGGCTACACCTTC	CASSYSFSNYGYTF
TRBD1	TRBV15	TRBJ1-1	-	TGTGCCACCAGCAGGGACAGGGGTAACGCTGAAGCTTTCTTT	CATSRDRGNAEAFF
-	TRBV9	TRBJ2-5	-	TGTGCCAGCAGCGTATGGGAAGGGGTCCAAGAGACCCAGTACTTC	CASSVWEGVQETQYF
-	TRBV11-2	TRBJ2-1	-	TGTGCCAGCAGGACGGGTTCCAATGAGCAGTTCTTC	CASRTGSNEQFF
-	TRBV10-2	TRBJ1-3	-	TGCGCCAGCAGTGAGGCCCCAGCTGGAAACACCATATATTTT	CASSEAPAGNTIYF
TRBD1	TRBV19	TRBJ1-6	-	TGTGCCAGCGGGGGGACAGGGTGGCATTCACCCCTCCACTTT	CASGGTGWHSPLHF
TRBD2	TRBV9	TRBJ2-2	once	TGTGCCAGCAGCGTAGAGGCTAGCGGGGGTTTAAACACCGGGGAGCTGTTTTTT	CASSVEASGGLNTGELFF
-	TRBV21-1	TRBJ2-7	once	TGTGCCAGCAGCAGTGCCGGGACAGACTCCTACGAGCAGTACTTC	CASSSAGTDSYEQYF
-	TRBV27	TRBJ1-1	-	TGTGCCAGCAGTCCCAGGGTAAGGAACACTGAAGCTTTCTTT	CASSPRVRNTEAFF
-	TRBV7-2	TRBJ2-3	-	TGTGCCAGCAGCTTAGGGAGGCAGACCCTTGGCACAGATACGCAGTATTTT	CASSLGRQTLGTDTQYF
-	TRBV4-2	TRBJ2-3	-	TGTGCCAGCAGCCAAGATCAGGGAGATACGCAGTATTTT	CASSQDQGDTQYF
-	TRBV10-1	TRBJ2-1	-	TGCGCCAGCAGTGAGTCTGTGGGGCCCCAGCAGTTCTTC	CASSESVGPQQFF
TRBD1	TRBV27	TRBJ1-1	-	TGTGCCAGCGGCCGGACAGGTTCGGGTACTGAAGCTTTCTTT	CASGRTGSGTEAFF
-	TRBV9	TRBJ1-2	-	TGTGCCAGCAACAATAACTATGGCTACACCTTC	CASNNNYGYTF
-	TRBV18	TRBJ1-1	-	TGTGCCAGCTCACCACCCCCTCCCCCCACTGAAGCTTTCTTT	CASSPPPPPTEAFF
TRBD1	TRBV15	TRBJ2-3	-	TGTGCCACCAGCAGAGGGACAGGTTCGAGAAGCACAGATACGCAGTATTTT	CATSRGTGSRSTDTQYF
-	TRBV7-9	TRBJ2-2	few	TGTGCCACCTCCCCCAACCGACAGGCGAACACCGGGGAGCTGTTTTTT	CATSPNRQANTGELFF
-	TRBV7-3	TRBJ1-1	once	TGTGCCAGCAGCAACAGAGGACAAGAGAACACTGAAGCTTTCTTT	CASSNRGQENTEAFF
-	TRBV2	TRBJ2-7	-	TGTGCCAGCAGAGAGGGGGTGTACGAGCAGTACTTC	CASREGVYEQYF
TRBD2	TRBV11-3	TRBJ2-3	-	TGTGCCAGCAGCCGGGGGGTTACCAGCACAGATACGCAGTATTTT	CASSRGVTSTDTQYF
TRBD1	TRBV2	TRBJ1-5	-	TGTGCCAGCAGTGGTGACAGGGACCAGCCCCAGCATTTT	CASSGDRDQPQHF
-	TRBV3-1/TRBV3-2	TRBJ2-2	-	TGTGCCAGCAGCAACCGAGGACAAAACACCGGGGAGCTGTTTTTT	CASSNRGQNTGELFF
-	TRBV24-1	TRBJ1-2	-	TGTGCCACCAGTGATTCCGGGGACTATGGCTACACCTTC	CATSDSGDYGYTF
-	TRBV7-3	TRBJ1-2	once	TGTGCCAGCAGCCCCTTTGATCTCAGGGATGGCTACACCTTC	CASSPFDLRDGYTF
-	TRBV29-1	TRBJ2-7	-	TGCAGCGTTAACGGGAACGCCTACGAGCAGTACTTC	CSVNGNAYEQYF
-	TRBV6-5	TRBJ2-1	-	TGTGCCAGCAGTCATCGACAGGGAGGCAATGAGCAGTTCTTC	CASSHRQGGNEQFF
TRBD1	TRBV12-3/TRBV12-4	TRBJ1-3	few	TGTGCCAGCAGTGGGGACAGGGGAAACACCATATATTTT	CASSGDRGNTIYF
TRBD1	TRBV6-5	TRBJ2-5	-	TGTGCCAGCAGTTGGACAGGGGAGACCCAGTACTTC	CASSWTGETQYF
TRBD1	TRBV11-2	TRBJ1-2	once	TGTGCCAGCAGCCCCAGGGGGCAAGGCTACACCTTC	CASSPRGQGYTF
TRBD2	TRBV6-6	TRBJ2-3	-	TGTGCCAGCAGTCAGACCCTCCTACAGCGGGACGGGGATACGCAGTATTTT	CASSQTLLQRDGDTQYF
-	TRBV5-4	TRBJ1-2	-	TGTGCCAGCACCAGGTCCCTTGGCCCATCCTATGGCTACACCTTC	CASTRSLGPSYGYTF
-	TRBV7-2	TRBJ2-7	-	TGTGCCAGCAGCTCCCAGGGGGGCCCCTACGAGCAGTACTTC	CASSSQGGPYEQYF
TRBD1	TRBV29-1	TRBJ2-7	-	TGCAGCGTCCAGGGGCAGGGGGCCCCCTACGAGCAGTACTTC	CSVQGQGAPYEQYF
-	TRBV5-1	TRBJ1-4	-	TGCGCCAGCAGCCCAGGGCCTAGGGCTAATGAAAAACTGTTTTTT	CASSPGPRANEKLFF
TRBD2	TRBV27	TRBJ2-3	-	TGTGCCAGCAGTTTAAAGCGGGGTTGGGATACGCAGTATTTT	CASSLKRGWDTQYF
-	TRBV19	TRBJ1-1	-	TGTGCCAGTAGTACCTACATTTTGGACAGCTTTCGTGAAGCTTTCTTT	CASSTYILDSFREAFF
-	TRBV18	TRBJ1-2	-	TGTGCCAGCTCGCATGCAAATACGCGGGGGAGCGGGGAGTTACAAGGCTACACCTTC	CASSHANTRGSGELQGYTF
-	TRBV9	TRBJ2-1	-	TGTGCCAGCAGCACCACAGGGAATGTTGATGAGCAGTTCTTC	CASSTTGNVDEQFF
TRBD1	TRBV7-6	TRBJ2-7	-	TGTGCCAGCAGCTTTGAAGACAGGGGGCTGTACGAGCAGTACTTC	CASSFEDRGLYEQYF
TRBD1	TRBV7-2	TRBJ1-1	-	TGTGCCAGCAGCGTCCTAGGACAGGGGGCCTTGAAAACTGAAGCTTTCTTT	CASSVLGQGALKTEAFF
TRBD2	TRBV30	TRBJ2-1	-	TGTGCCTGGAGCGCTAGCGGGGTCTCCTACAATGAGCAGTTCTTC	CAWSASGVSYNEQFF
-	TRBV7-6	TRBJ2-2	-	TGTGCCAGCAGCTTAGGAGCTAATTCGAACACCGGGGAGCTGTTTTTT	CASSLGANSNTGELFF
TRBD1	TRBV18	TRBJ2-1	-	TGTGCCAGCTCACCACTGCAGGGGGCGCGAGATGAGCAGTTCTTC	CASSPLQGARDEQFF
TRBD2	TRBV5-4	TRBJ2-5	once	TGTGCCAGCAGCTTGGGGGGGGGACGACAAGAGACCCAGTACTTC	CASSLGGGRQETQYF
-	TRBV19	TRBJ1-1	-	TGTGCCAGTAGTATAGATAAATCCGGGTTCACGATAGCTTTCTTT	CASSIDKSGFTIAFF
-	TRBV20-1	TRBJ1-1	-	TGCAGTGCTAGTTCCCCTCAGGCTGAAGTGTTCTTT	CSASSPQAEVFF
-	TRBV7-8	TRBJ1-1	-	TGTGCCAGCAGCTTAACCGGACACCATGTGGCTGAAGCTTTCTTT	CASSLTGHHVAEAFF
TRBD1	TRBV11-2	TRBJ1-3	-	TGTGCCAGCACCATGGACAGGGGGAACACCATATATTTT	CASTMDRGNTIYF